These T cell receptor beta chains were read from a single sample in a study of blood T cells in healthy people across ages. TCRdb itself ran the 5' RACE reads through MiXCR, one entry per CDR3 protein. The sample records some 800,000 distinct CDR3 sequences, roughly 44% being singletons. Source material: blood. These receptor sequences come from a man aged 55 to 70 in good health. Both conserved end residues are part of each CDR3. The order of the fields is J gene, clone size, D gene, V gene, CDR3 DNA, CDR3 protein. D genes are given only for firm matches. Expanded clones get a size class; other rows say once, few or many, or leave the size out.

j_call: TRBJ1-5
clone_size: few
d_call: TRBD1
v_call: TRBV5-6
cdr3_nt: TGTGCCAGCAGCGTGGGACAGTCCAATCAGCCCCAGCATTTT
cdr3_aa: CASSVGQSNQPQHF

j_call: TRBJ2-5
clone_size: few
d_call: .
v_call: TRBV5-6
cdr3_nt: TGTGCCAGCAGCTTGGGTCTGGGGGGAGGTTTTGAGACCCAGTACTTC
cdr3_aa: CASSLGLGGGFETQYF

j_call: TRBJ1-2
clone_size: .
d_call: .
v_call: TRBV7-2
cdr3_nt: TGTGCCAGCAGCTCCCGGGACAACTACTATGGCTACACCTTC
cdr3_aa: CASSSRDNYYGYTF

j_call: TRBJ2-7
clone_size: .
d_call: .
v_call: TRBV18
cdr3_nt: TGTGCCAGCTCAACTGCAGGGACCTACGAGCAGTACTTC
cdr3_aa: CASSTAGTYEQYF

j_call: TRBJ2-3
clone_size: many
d_call: TRBD2
v_call: TRBV10-2
cdr3_nt: TGCGCCAGCAGGGAGGATAGTAGCGGGATGTACACAGATACGCAGTATTTT
cdr3_aa: CASREDSSGMYTDTQYF

j_call: TRBJ2-1
clone_size: .
d_call: .
v_call: TRBV6-2/TRBV6-3
cdr3_nt: TGTGCCAACAGCCATGGAGGCAGCTACAATGAGCAGTTCTTC
cdr3_aa: CANSHGGSYNEQFF

j_call: TRBJ1-2
clone_size: .
d_call: .
v_call: TRBV7-6
cdr3_nt: TGTGCCAGCAGCTCCTGGGTGGGGCGACGGGACTCTGGCTACACCTTC
cdr3_aa: CASSSWVGRRDSGYTF

j_call: TRBJ1-1
clone_size: .
d_call: .
v_call: TRBV4-3
cdr3_nt: TGCGCCAGCAGCCAGACCCCCAGGCCGAACACTGAAGCTTTCTTT
cdr3_aa: CASSQTPRPNTEAFF

j_call: TRBJ2-1
clone_size: few
d_call: .
v_call: TRBV19
cdr3_nt: TGTGCCAGTAGTATCTCCTTAGCCTCCGAGCAGTTCTTC
cdr3_aa: CASSISLASEQFF

j_call: TRBJ2-3
clone_size: .
d_call: TRBD2
v_call: TRBV9
cdr3_nt: TGTGCCAGCAGCGTAGGACTAGCGGGGACCCCCACAGATACGCAGTATTTT
cdr3_aa: CASSVGLAGTPTDTQYF

j_call: TRBJ1-1
clone_size: .
d_call: TRBD1
v_call: TRBV7-9
cdr3_nt: TGTGCCAGCAGCGCCGTACGGGCAGGGGGCACTGAAGCTTTCTTT
cdr3_aa: CASSAVRAGGTEAFF

j_call: TRBJ2-1
clone_size: .
d_call: TRBD2
v_call: TRBV9
cdr3_nt: TGTGCCAGCAGCGTAGCCGGGACTAGCGGGGGGCTTACATACAATGAGCAGTTCTTC
cdr3_aa: CASSVAGTSGGLTYNEQFF

j_call: TRBJ2-7
clone_size: once
d_call: TRBD1
v_call: TRBV5-1
cdr3_nt: TGCGCCAGCAGCTGGGTTGGACAGGGCCACGAGCAGTACTTC
cdr3_aa: CASSWVGQGHEQYF